Presented here are 28 T cell receptor beta chains from one specimen sequenced in a study of OX40 agonist ivuxolimab in advanced cancers. Method: immunoSEQ multiplex PCR; TCRdb's copy keeps in-frame clones and lacks some. The profile covers approximately 8,000 clones, with approximately 71% appearing a single time and roughly 50% taken by the ten largest. This sample comprised CD4+ or CD8+ T cells sorted from blood, obtained in a trial of the OX40 agonist ivuxolimab. These receptors were taken from an adult with an advanced solid tumor such as melanoma, head and neck, liver or kidney cancer.

This chain joins TRBV7-8 and TRBJ1-5; D gene unclear. Trimming shortened V by 6 bases and J by 6 bases, and 12 bases separated the two germline ends. The CDR3 totals 13 residues. The germline CDR1 and CDR2 sequences are SGHVS and FQNEAQ. The CDR3 DNA reads TGTGCCAGCAGTTCCCCCGGGTCTCAGCCCCAGCATTTT. It yields the protein CASSSPGSQPQHF.

This chain connects TRBV27 to TRBJ1-2, with D possibly TRBD1 on 5 matching bases. The V and J ends lost 5 bases and 4 bases respectively, with 17 bases between them. The CDR3 is 15 residues long. Germline CDR1 is MNHEY and CDR2 is SMNVEV (reference sequence). Here the CDR3 reads CASSPPGRGFYGYTF. The CDR3 region has the DNA TGTGCCAGCAGTCCCCCGGGACGGGGATTCTATGGCTACACCTTC.

The V gene is TRBV6-6, the J gene TRBJ2-7, with D uncertain. The CDR3 runs to 14 residues. V lost 0 bases and J 3 bases, leaving 9 bases between the germline ends. CDR1 and CDR2 (germline): MNHNY, SVGAGI (reference sequence). The CDR3 spells CASSYSAGYYEQYF. Written as DNA, the CDR3 is TGTGCCAGCAGTTACTCGGCTGGGTACTACGAGCAGTACTTC.

This clone ranks as medium-sized. The V call is TRBV29-1, the J call TRBJ2-4; 14 bases agree with TRBD2. V lost 4 bases, J lost 1 base, and 12 bases stayed unmatched. Per the germline V gene, CDR1 is SQVTM and CDR2 is ANQGSEA. There are 19 residues in the CDR3. CDR3 region: CSVAARLAGGQTAKNIQYF. In nucleotides, the CDR3 is TGCAGCGTTGCGGCCCGACTAGCGGGGGGGCAAACGGCCAAAAACATTCAGTACTTC.

This clone was seen more than once but under ten times. This chain joins TRBV19 and TRBJ2-3; TRBD2 is a possible D gene (5 bases). V lost 2 bases and J 6 bases, leaving 9 bases between the germline ends. Germline V gene lookup returns CDR1 LNHDA and CDR2 SQIVND (reference sequence). The CDR3 sequence is 13 residues long. This CDR3 is CASSILSGDTQYF. In DNA form, the CDR3 reads TGTGCCAGTAGTATACTCTCGGGGGATACGCAGTATTTT.

The chain joins TRBV4-1 to TRBJ2-1; tentative D call: TRBD1 (5 bases). V was cut by 0 bases and J by 4 bases, with 16 bases left in between. The CDR3 contains 17 residues. Germline V lookup: CDR1 MGHRA, CDR2 YSYEKL. CDR3: CASSQDPGRVGYNEQFF. The CDR3 region has the DNA TGCGCCAGCAGCCAAGATCCGGGCAGGGTTGGGTACAATGAGCAGTTCTTC.

This chain links TRBV7-3 with TRBJ2-2; 11 nucleotides line up with TRBD1. This CDR3 has 16 residues. Germline-derived CDR1 and CDR2 are SGHTA and FQGTGA. V lost 5 bases to trimming and J lost 4 bases; unmatched junction nucleotides: 6. CDR3 sequence reads: CASSQRTGGITGELFF. The CDR3 DNA reads as TGTGCCAGCAGCCAAAGGACAGGGGGCATCACCGGGGAGCTGTTTTTT.

This clone was detected only once. V gene TRBV6-6 combines with J gene TRBJ1-2; a possible D gene is TRBD1 (6 bases). The V and J ends lost 8 bases and 11 bases respectively, with 18 bases between them. Germline-derived CDR1 and CDR2 are MNHNY and SVGAGI (reference sequence). CDR3 length: 12 residues. CDR3 nucleotides: TGTGCCAGCGGAAAAGGGGGGGTCCGGTACACCTTC. This codes for CASGKGGVRYTF.

The chain employs TRBV10-3 and TRBJ2-2; 10 nucleotides line up with TRBD1. This CDR3 is 14 amino acids long. Per the germline V gene, CDR1 is ENHRY and CDR2 is SYGVKD. V lost 10 bases, J lost 3 bases, and 5 bases stayed unmatched. The CDR3 loop is CATWTGGYTGELFF. The CDR3, as DNA: TGTGCCACCTGGACAGGGGGGTACACCGGGGAGCTGTTTTTT.

V gene TRBV27 combines with J gene TRBJ2-7; D possibly corresponds to TRBD1 (6 bases). The CDR3 contains 13 residues. V lost 5 bases, J lost 2 bases, and 10 bases lay in between. The V gene's germline CDR1 is MNHEY and CDR2 SMNVEV (reference sequence). This CDR3 is CASSTGLTYEQYF. Written as DNA, the CDR3 is TGTGCCAGCAGTACAGGGTTGACCTACGAGCAGTACTTC.

This clone was counted a few times. The chain links TRBV4-3 to TRBJ2-1; 12 bases line up with TRBD2. J gave up 7 bases and V 0 bases, and 4 bases lay outside the gene matches. The CDR3 sequence is 16 residues long. Germline V CDR1 and CDR2: LGHNA, YSLEER. CDR3 loop: CASSQEPSGGANEQFF. The DNA of the CDR3 is TGCGCCAGCAGCCAAGAACCTAGCGGGGGGGCGAATGAGCAGTTCTTC.

This clone turned up a few times. CDR3 protein: CASSLEAGDGEKLFF. The DNA of the CDR3 is TGTGCCAGCAGCTTAGAGGCAGGGGATGGTGAAAAACTGTTTTTT. The chain employs TRBV7-8 and TRBJ1-4, with TRBD1 as a possible D gene (6 bases). Per the germline V gene, CDR1 is SGHVS and CDR2 is FQNEAQ. The CDR3 covers 15 residues. The germline V and J ends were trimmed by 1 base and 7 bases, with 13 bases remaining between them.

The chain carries TRBV5-5 and TRBJ2-1, with D hard to call. CDR3 length: 11 residues. V shed 2 bases and J shed 7 bases, with 4 bases lying between them. Germline assignment: CDR1 SGHKS and CDR2 YYEKEE (reference sequence). The DNA for the CDR3 is TGTGCCAGCAGCTTAACTAATGAGCAGTTCTTC. It codes for CASSLTNEQFF.

The genes are TRBV9 and TRBJ2-7; the D gene is possibly TRBD2 (5 bases). This CDR3 comprises 13 residues. Germline values: CDR1 SGDLS, CDR2 YYNGEE. V was clipped by 3 bases and J by 2 bases, with 9 bases between them. CDR3 protein: CASSAGDTYEQYF. In nucleotides, the CDR3 is TGTGCCAGCAGCGCCGGGGATACCTACGAGCAGTACTTC. Full variable domain (rest looked up from reference TRBV9 and TRBJ2-7): DSGVTQTPKHLITATGQRVTLRCSPRSGDLSVYWYQQSLDQGLQFLIQYYNGEERAKGNILERFSAQQFPDLHSELNLSSLELGDSALYFCASSAGDTYEQYFGPGTRLTVT.

Ten or more counts support this clone. For the CDR3, the DNA is TGTGCCAGCAGTCCTCCTGGCGTGAGGATACAACGATGGGAGCTGTTTTTT. This gives the protein CASSPPGVRIQRWELFF. The chain is built from TRBV27 and TRBJ2-2, with no clear D. Germline CDR1 MNHEY, CDR2 SMNVEV (reference sequence). The CDR3 runs 17 residues. The ends were cut back, 5 bases at V and 9 bases at J, with 25 bases in the middle.

The rearrangement uses TRBV7-9 and TRBJ2-6; D may be TRBD2 (6 bases). V gave up 6 bases and J gave up 0 bases, with 9 bases separating them. The CDR3 totals 15 residues. The V gene's germline CDR1 is SEHNR and CDR2 FQNEAQ (reference sequence). The CDR3 DNA is TGTGCCAGCAGTCTCGGGGGCTCTGGGGCCAACGTCCTGACTTTC. Translating it yields CASSLGGSGANVLTF.

This rearrangement joins TRBV7-3 to TRBJ2-3; unclear D gene. Trimming removed 2 bases at V and 1 base at J, with 1 base between. Germline V gene data show CDR1 as SGHTA and CDR2 as FQGTGA. The CDR3 spans 12 residues. As DNA, the CDR3 is TGTGCCAGCAGCTTAGGCACAGATACGCAGTATTTT. It translates to CASSLGTDTQYF. The whole variable domain, filled in from reference TRBV7-3 and TRBJ2-3, reads GAGVSQTPSNKVTEKGKYVELRCDPISGHTALYWYRQSLGQGPEFLIYFQGTGAADDSGLPNDRFFAVRPEGSVSTLKIQRTERGDSAVYLCASSLGTDTQYFGPGTRLTVL.

V and J are TRBV20-1 and TRBJ1-1; D perhaps matches TRBD1 (5 bases). CDR1 and CDR2 (germline): DFQATT, SNEGSKA (reference sequence). The CDR3 sequence is 11 residues long. V lost 2 bases and J 6 bases, leaving 7 bases between the germline ends. The CDR3 region is CSARQGPEAFF. For the CDR3, the DNA is TGCAGTGCTAGACAGGGACCTGAAGCTTTCTTT.

The V call is TRBV5-4, the J call TRBJ2-7; D is unresolved. The V end was cut by 0 bases, the J end by 4 bases, with 14 bases between. The CDR3 totals 15 residues. The germline V gene has CDR1 SGHNT and CDR2 YYREEE (reference sequence). CDR3 sequence reads: CASSLVAGPGYEQYF. Written as DNA, the CDR3 is TGTGCCAGCAGCTTGGTGGCAGGCCCTGGATACGAGCAGTACTTC.

The chain has TRBV19 and TRBJ1-6; no clear D. The germline V gene has CDR1 LNHDA and CDR2 SQIVND (reference sequence). CDR3 length: 14 residues. V gave up 9 bases and J gave up 6 bases, with 15 bases separating them. CDR3 DNA sequence: TGTGCCAGATTCGCCGGGGTTATTAATTCACCCCTCCACTTT. Amino acid sequence: CARFAGVINSPLHF. The full variable domain, in which reference TRBV19 and TRBJ1-6 provide the parts outside the CDR3, is DGGITQSPKYLFRKEGQNVTLSCEQNLNHDAMYWYRQDPGQGLRLIYYSQIVNDFQKGDIAEGYSVSREKKESFPLTVTSAQKNPTAFYLCARFAGVINSPLHFGNGTRLTVT.

The V gene is TRBV13, the J gene TRBJ2-7; 8 bases align to TRBD1. CDR3 size: 14 residues. V shed 0 bases and J 5 bases; nucleotides not matched to a gene: 3. Germline CDR1 PRHDT, CDR2 FYEKMQ (reference sequence). CDR3 residues: CASSLGPGQDEQYF. CDR3 in DNA: TGTGCCAGCAGCTTAGGACCGGGACAGGACGAGCAGTACTTC.

The V gene is TRBV29-1, the J gene TRBJ1-1; D gene uncertain. CDR3 length: 14 residues. V lost 0 bases, J lost 0 bases, and 8 bases lay in between. Germline CDR1 and CDR2: SQVTM and ANQGSEA. The CDR3 here is CSVEDPRLNTEAFF. Written as DNA, the CDR3 is TGCAGCGTTGAAGATCCCAGGTTGAACACTGAAGCTTTCTTT.

For this clone: A clone one base away is much larger, so this may be a read error. The chain combines TRBV7-5 with TRBJ2-3; the table's D call of TRBD2 was not tested on the DNA. TRBV7-5 is reported as a pseudogene. The CDR3 sequence is 18 residues long. In DNA form, the CDR3 reads TGTGCCAGCCACAGTTGGGGAGCGGGGGGGATTTACACAGATACGCAGTATTTT. Amino acids: CASHSWGAGGIYTDTQYF.

The rearrangement uses TRBV6-5 and TRBJ2-7; 9 nucleotides agree with TRBD1. Trimming cost V 4 bases and J 9 bases; bases outside gene matches: 13. The CDR3 is 15 amino acids. The germline CDR1 and CDR2 sequences are MNHEY and SVGAGI. The CDR3 sequence is CASSSPGQGLLVQYF. Here the CDR3 DNA reads TGTGCCAGCAGTTCCCCGGGACAGGGTCTTCTGGTGCAGTACTTC.

This clone was observed once. The chain recombines TRBV7-8 with TRBJ2-3, with D unclear. Germline V gene sequence: CDR1 SGHVS, CDR2 FQNEAQ. Trimming removed 5 bases from V and 3 bases from J, with 12 bases in between. The CDR3 extends over 14 amino acids. CDR3 nucleotide sequence: TGTGCCAGCAGCCGTGGGCTAGGAACAGATACGCAGTATTTT. This translates into CASSRGLGTDTQYF.

The sample holds a few counts of this clone. CDR3 sequence reads: CASSPPWGPSTDTQYF. CDR3 in DNA: TGTGCCAGCAGCCCTCCTTGGGGGCCTAGCACAGATACGCAGTATTTT. The chain links TRBV21-1 to TRBJ2-3; the table's D gene call, TRBD1, was not cross checked with the DNA. TRBV21-1 is a pseudogene locus. This CDR3 has 16 amino acids.

This clone was found a few times. The chain employs TRBV10-3 and TRBJ1-4; D may be TRBD1 (5 bases). There are 15 residues in the CDR3. Trimming cost V 2 bases and J 8 bases, with 15 bases left between them. Per germline, CDR1 ENHRY and CDR2 SYGVKD. For the CDR3, the DNA is TGTGCCATCAGTGAGCAGGGAGGGAAAGTCGAAAAACTGTTTTTT. Its protein is CAISEQGGKVEKLFF.

The chain is built from TRBV4-2 and TRBJ2-3, with 11 nucleotides matching TRBD2. Germline V lookup: CDR1 LGHNA, CDR2 YNFKEQ. This CDR3 is 17 amino acids long. After removal of 0 bases from V and 5 bases from J, the junction contained 7 bases not matched to a gene. CDR3 sequence: CASSQELSGGAVDTQYF. CDR3 bases: TGTGCCAGCAGCCAAGAGCTTAGCGGGGGGGCGGTAGATACGCAGTATTTT.